The rows below give T cell receptor beta chains drawn from one sample of a study of post-analysis software for immune sequencing data. TCRdb re-analysed the PCR reads in MiXCR, keeping a single row per CDR3 protein. The sample has roughly 180,000 distinct CDR3 sequences; 30% are singletons. Source material: blood. These TCRs come from a girl under 18 with multiple sclerosis. The CDR3 runs from the conserved cysteine through the conserved F or W. D genes are given only for firm matches. A row's size may be missing; if present it is once, few, many or a size class.

TRBJ2-1	TRBV6-1	TRBD2	few	TGTGCCAGCTCCTCCTACCCGGGAGGCGAACCCCAGGGTGAGCAGTTCTTC	CASSSYPGGEPQGEQFF
TRBJ2-7	TRBV27	.	.	TGTGCCAGCAGTTCCCCCCCAGCTCGCACCTACGAGCAGTACTTC	CASSSPPARTYEQYF
TRBJ2-6	TRBV2	TRBD2	few	TGTGCCAGCAGGCCTAGCGGGTCCGGGGCCAACGTCCTGACTTTC	CASRPSGSGANVLTF
TRBJ1-1	TRBV29-1	TRBD1	.	TGCAGCGCCGCCAGGGGGATGAACACTGAAGCTTTCTTT	CSAARGMNTEAFF
TRBJ2-3	TRBV3-1	TRBD2	many	TGTGCCAGCAGCCAAGCTGTAGCGGGAGTCGCGTATTTT	CASSQAVAGVAYF
TRBJ2-1	TRBV12-3/TRBV12-4	.	few	TGTGCCAGCAGTTTCGACGGCGGTCCAGAGTCCTACGATGAGCAGTTCTTC	CASSFDGGPESYDEQFF
TRBJ2-7	TRBV2	TRBD1	many	TGTGCCAGCAGGACGGGGACAGGGGCCTACGAGCAGTACTTC	CASRTGTGAYEQYF
TRBJ1-6	TRBV5-1	TRBD1	few	TGCGCCAGCAGCCGGACAGGATCCTCATTTAACAATTCACCCCTCCACTTT	CASSRTGSSFNNSPLHF
TRBJ2-1	TRBV9	.	.	TGTGCCAGCAGCGTAGGGGCCTCTTATGAGCAGTTCTTC	CASSVGASYEQFF
TRBJ2-7	TRBV4-1	TRBD1	.	TGCGCCAGCAGCCAAGATAAAGGGACAGGGAGCTACGAGCAGTACTTC	CASSQDKGTGSYEQYF
TRBJ1-6	TRBV5-1	.	few	TGCGCCAGCAGCTCGGGTAATACAGCAGGGAATTCACCCCTCCACTTT	CASSSGNTAGNSPLHF
TRBJ1-1	TRBV11-1	.	.	TGTGCCAGCAGCTACGGGAACATGAACACTGAAGCTTTCTTT	CASSYGNMNTEAFF
TRBJ2-5	TRBV4-2	TRBD2	.	TGTGCCGGCAGCCAAGTAGGGGGACTAGCGAAGGGGGAGACCCAGTACTTC	CAGSQVGGLAKGETQYF
TRBJ1-1	TRBV29-1	.	.	TGCAGCGTTGTGTCCAGCGGCGGGACTGAAGCTTTCTTT	CSVVSSGGTEAFF
TRBJ1-6	TRBV12-3/TRBV12-4	TRBD1	.	TGTGCCAGCAGCCCTACAGGGGGCGGGCCACCCCTCCACTTT	CASSPTGGGPPLHF
TRBJ1-4	TRBV20-1	TRBD1	few	TGCAGTGCTAGTCAGACAGGGGCTGAAGAAAAACTGTTTTTT	CSASQTGAEEKLFF